What follows describes a single T cell receptor beta chain. This clonotype was detected many times. This receptor's antigen is unknown. There are no base qualities to consult, and no much larger clone falls within one base. The sample belongs to a study of CD8 T cells in ankylosing spondylitis (TCRdb year 2017). Background for the entire study: The study set out to find disease-linked TCR variants by profiling T cell receptor beta repertoires in ankylosing spondylitis patients and healthy donors. In total, the full study cohort was made up of approximately 99 healthy donors and approximately 24 ankylosing spondylitis patients. Peripheral blood was sampled, and synovial fluid was also collected from ankylosing spondylitis patients.

Points the paper makes about the study in general: A CD8+ phenotype was shown by the disease-linked clones, which were found at relatively low frequencies in peripheral blood. The disease-linked clones were reported as significantly enriched in matched synovial fluid samples from ankylosing spondylitis patients. A TCR beta motif made up of several highly homologous amino acid variants appeared to be characteristic of blood from ankylosing spondylitis patients. Some motif variants had previously been reported in the synovial fluid and blood of reactive arthritis patients, which suggests shared mechanisms of disease initiation.

The CDR3 measures 23 amino acids from cysteine to phenylalanine. Only the CDR3 part of the read is kept: 69 bases, read in frame from the first base. The germline V gene sets CDR1 to MNHEY and CDR2 to SVGAGI. V gives up 6 bases and J gives up 0 bases, and the segment between their germline ends measures 39 bases. This sample was sequenced with an Illumina HiSeq 2500. Quantitative 5'-RACE with molecular barcodes was the method used to prepare the TCR beta libraries. The paper's processing steps were these. A new computational method, built on a probabilistic model of VDJ rearrangement, was used to identify disease-linked TCR variants. TCRdb took the public reads, trimmed them with fastp at Q25, ran MiXCR for clone calling and kept in-frame beta chains. Every distinct CDR3 protein forms one entry, paired with its most common genes and DNA. These V and J calls rely on TCRdb rather than the paper's analysis. In all, the sample holds 250,000 to 400,000 distinct CDR3 sequences, and 11% of those were seen once. Of the sample, roughly 9.2% is held by the ten largest clones.

This receptor was identified in a female donor with ankylosing spondylitis or in good health (not recorded which). The rearranged chain carries TRBV6-5 and TRBJ2-7; matching of 5 bases hints at TRBD1 as the D gene. Specimen: blood, either unsorted or a sorted T cell fraction (not recorded which). In nucleotides, the sequence is TGTGCCAGCAGGGCACCTGTAGGGATGAGTTGGGAAGGTCCTCGGACAAACTCCTACGAGCAGTACTTC. This encodes CASRAPVGMSWEGPRTNSYEQYF.